Below are 24 T cell receptor beta chains sequenced from a single sample in a study of blood T cells in healthy people across ages. PCR was performed a second time for about 6 to 12 cycles using a sample-barcoded 5' primer and a J-beta primer mix. TCRdb re-called the 5' RACE reads with MiXCR, one entry per CDR3 protein. The table has roughly 930,000 distinct CDR3 sequences, roughly 43% seen once. Sequences were obtained from blood. These receptors were taken from a young man in good health.

This clonotype showed up just a few times. The chain carries TRBV4-1 and TRBJ1-2; D gene uncertain. V lost 0 bases, J lost 2 bases, and 10 bases lay in between. The CDR3 length is 15 residues. Germline V gives CDR1 MGHRA, CDR2 YSYEKL. CDR3 sequence: CASSQDRGTNYGYTF. The CDR3 DNA is TGCGCCAGCAGCCAAGATCGGGGAACGAACTATGGCTACACCTTC.

A remark on this clonotype: This CDR3 is missing its conserved last phenylalanine or tryptophan, likely due to a read error. This rearrangement joins TRBV6-2 or TRBV6-3 to TRBJ2-3, with D tentatively TRBD1 or TRBD2 (5 bases each). The germline CDR1 and CDR2 sequences are MNHEY and SVGEGT. V lost 4 bases and J 0 bases, leaving 11 bases between the germline ends. The CDR3 contains 15 residues. The CDR3 protein is CASSFRDRSTDTQYY. Here the CDR3 DNA reads TGTGCCAGCAGTTTCCGGGACCGTAGCACAGATACGCAGTATTAT.

This rearrangement joins TRBV7-9 to TRBJ1-1; no clear D. The CDR3 covers 11 residues. Between the trimmed V and J ends, which lost 7 bases and 7 bases, there was a span of 10 bases. From germline, CDR1 is SEHNR and CDR2 FQNEAQ (reference sequence). CDR3 in DNA: TGTGCCAGCAACTTTGGGCGTGAAGCTTTCTTT. This sequence encodes CASNFGREAFF.

The V gene is TRBV20-1, the J gene TRBJ2-1, with 8 bases matching TRBD1. The CDR3 extends over 16 amino acids. Germline V lookup: CDR1 DFQATT, CDR2 SNEGSKA (reference sequence). Trimming cost V 0 bases and J 7 bases; bases outside gene matches: 11. The CDR3, as DNA: TGCAGTGCTAGAGATTTGGGGCAGGGGGCGATAAATGAGCAGTTCTTC. This sequence encodes CSARDLGQGAINEQFF.

The chain recombines TRBV7-9 with TRBJ2-7; perhaps TRBD1 as D (5 bases). Germline CDR1 and CDR2: SEHNR and FQNEAQ (reference sequence). The V gene lost 5 bases and the J gene lost 2 bases, with 7 bases spanning the gap. The CDR3 consists of 12 residues. This CDR3 is CASSQTAYEQYF. Written as DNA, the CDR3 is TGTGCCAGCAGCCAGACAGCCTACGAGCAGTACTTC.

The table lists this clonotype with a few counts. The chain carries TRBV7-2 and TRBJ1-6, with 8 bases identical to TRBD1. CDR1 and CDR2 (germline): SGHTA, FQGNSA. The V segment lost 6 bases and the J segment 7 bases; nucleotides outside the gene matches: 14. This CDR3 has 17 residues. The CDR3 DNA follows: TGTGCCAGCAGTCGTGCACTGACAGGGGTCGACAATTCACCCCTCCACTTT. This translates into CASSRALTGVDNSPLHF.

There are a few counts of this clonotype. The CDR3 spells CSVEEGTGKYEQYF. The CDR3 DNA follows: TGCAGCGTTGAAGAAGGGACAGGGAAATACGAGCAGTACTTC. The chain recombines TRBV29-1 with TRBJ2-7, with 9 bases aligning to TRBD1. The CDR3 spans 14 residues. The germline CDR1 and CDR2 sequences are SQVTM and ANQGSEA. Germline trimming cut 0 bases from V and 4 bases from J; bases unmatched to any gene: 4.

This chain links TRBV6-5 with TRBJ2-5; the D is unclear. V was shortened by 3 bases and J by 1 base, with 9 bases between the two germline ends. The CDR3 covers 14 residues. CDR1 is MNHEY and CDR2 is SVGAGI in the germline V gene. The CDR3 sequence is CASSYQRTQETQYF. CDR3 nucleotide sequence: TGTGCCAGCAGTTATCAGAGGACCCAAGAGACCCAGTACTTC.

The J gene is TRBJ2-7, the V gene TRBV20-1; 9 bases are a match to TRBD2. This CDR3 is 17 amino acids long. V lost 0 bases and J lost 3; bases outside the gene matches: 12. The germline V gene has CDR1 DFQATT and CDR2 SNEGSKA (reference sequence). The chain's CDR3 is CSARDRFGAGGGYEQYF. The CDR3 nucleotides read TGCAGTGCTAGAGATCGTTTTGGAGCGGGGGGCGGCTACGAGCAGTACTTC.

The chain combines TRBV27 with TRBJ1-6, with a possible D match to TRBD1 (6 bases). Germline V CDR1 and CDR2: MNHEY, SMNVEV (reference sequence). V was pared by 6 bases and J by 1 base, with 13 bases between. This CDR3 is 16 amino acids long. DNA of the CDR3: TGTGCCAGCAGAGCAACAGGGTCGTCCTATAATTCACCCCTCCACTTT. It translates to CASRATGSSYNSPLHF.

With respect to this clonotype: Compared with germline, one end of the junction differs, possibly owing to a read error. DNA for the CDR3: TGTGCCAGCAGTTTAAACATTCCCGGGACCTGGGCCCAAAATGGGCAGTTCTTC. It is translated as CASSLNIPGTWAQNGQFF. The rearrangement joins TRBV28 to TRBJ2-1; D tentatively reads TRBD1 or TRBD2 (5 bases each). The CDR3 runs to 18 residues. Germline loops: CDR1 MDHEN, CDR2 SYDVKM.

J is TRBJ2-1 and V is TRBV4-1, with D perhaps given as TRBD1 or TRBD2 (5 bases each). Trimming took off 1 base at V and 9 bases at J, with 10 bases between the two ends. The CDR3 length is 13 residues. Per the germline V gene, CDR1 is MGHRA and CDR2 is YSYEKL. The CDR3: CASSQGYGGEQFF. The CDR3 DNA follows: TGCGCCAGCAGCCAAGGTTATGGGGGTGAGCAGTTCTTC.

The chain is built from TRBV7-2 and TRBJ1-1, with D maybe TRBD1 (6 bases). CDR1 and CDR2 from the germline V gene are SGHTA and FQGNSA. The CDR3 loop spans 12 amino acids. V was shortened by 7 bases and J by 11 bases, with 17 bases between the two germline ends. CDR3 amino acids: CASISLGGAAFF. In DNA form, the CDR3 reads TGTGCCAGCATAAGCTTGGGGGGGGCGGCTTTCTTT.

Worth noting for this clonotype: At one boundary the junction diverges from the germline segment, which might be a read error. The CDR3 sequence: CASSKFRTDNQPRHF. The CDR3 coding sequence is TGTGCCAGCAGCAAATTTCGGACAGATAATCAGCCCCGGCATTTT. The chain is built from TRBV7-2 and TRBJ1-5, with D possibly matching TRBD1 (6 bases). The CDR3 extends over 15 amino acids. The V gene's germline CDR1 is SGHTA and CDR2 FQGNSA.

The rearrangement uses TRBV2 and TRBJ1-5, with TRBD1 matching 9 bases. The V gene end was trimmed by 6 bases and the J gene end by 7 bases; junction bases not matched to a gene: 7. This CDR3 is 14 amino acids long. Germline lookup yields CDR1 SNHLY and CDR2 FYNNEI. The CDR3 is CASRGGQGLQPQHF. CDR3 coding DNA: TGTGCCAGCAGGGGGGGACAGGGATTACAGCCCCAGCATTTT.

CDR3 nucleotide sequence: TGTGCCAGCAGTGAATCCACAGGGGACTACAATGAGCAGTTCTTC. Encoded protein: CASSESTGDYNEQFF. The chain has TRBV25-1 and TRBJ2-1; 7 bases map to TRBD1. Looked up from germline, CDR1 is MGHDK and CDR2 is SYGVNS. V shed 1 base, J shed 3 bases, and the junction held 3 bases outside the gene matches. The CDR3 is 15 residues long.

V usage is TRBV21-1 and J usage is TRBJ2-7; the table's D call TRBD1 went unverified against the DNA. TRBV21-1 is shown as a pseudogene. The CDR3 spans 14 residues. CDR3 nucleotides: TGTGTCAGCAGCAACCCGGACAGGTCCTACGAGCAGTACTTC. Amino acid sequence: CVSSNPDRSYEQYF.

The chain combines TRBV18 with TRBJ1-5; D may be TRBD1 (5 bases). The V end lost 3 bases, the J end lost 8 bases, and 11 bases lay between the germline ends. Germline CDR1 and CDR2: KGHSH and LQKENI. The CDR3 has 13 amino acids. CDR3 residues: CASSPGRVEPQHF. The CDR3, as DNA: TGTGCCAGCTCACCGGGGCGGGTGGAGCCCCAGCATTTT.

The rearrangement uses TRBV9 and TRBJ2-1, with TRBD2 matching 9 bases. Trimming removed 3 bases from V and 10 bases from J; junction bases left unmatched: 8. Looked up from germline, CDR1 is SGDLS and CDR2 is YYNGEE. The CDR3 is 14 residues long. The CDR3 sequence: CASSAGTSPEEQFF. Written as DNA, the CDR3 is TGTGCCAGCAGCGCCGGGACTAGCCCCGAGGAGCAGTTCTTC.

This clonotype occurred once. This sequence joins TRBV4-1 and TRBJ2-3; D assignment may be TRBD1 or TRBD2 (6 bases each). This CDR3 is built from 18 residues. The V gene lost 0 bases and the J gene lost 5 bases, with 21 bases spanning the gap. Germline CDR1 reads MGHRA; CDR2 reads YSYEKL. In nucleotides, the CDR3 is TGCGCCAGCAGCCAAGATGCGGGACGGGGGCGCCGACGAGATACGCAGTATTTT. It is translated as CASSQDAGRGRRRDTQYF.

There are a few counts of this clonotype. CDR3 nucleotides: TGTGCCAGCAGTGCTAAAGGGGCGATAGAGACCCAGTACTTC. Translated, it gives CASSAKGAIETQYF. The genes are TRBV12-3 or TRBV12-4 and TRBJ2-5; tentatively, D is TRBD1 (5 bases). The CDR3 is made up of 14 amino acids. V was cut by 5 bases and J by 4 bases, with 14 bases left in between.

This rearrangement joins TRBV4-2 to TRBJ1-1; D call uncertain. The V gene's germline CDR1 is LGHNA and CDR2 YNFKEQ. The CDR3 contains 14 residues. Trimming left V 0 bases short and J 1 base short, with 6 bases between. Here the CDR3 reads CASSQDDENTEAFF. The CDR3 DNA is TGTGCCAGCAGCCAAGACGATGAGAACACTGAAGCTTTCTTT.

The chain joins TRBV25-1 to TRBJ2-3; TRBD2 is a possible D gene (6 bases). The ends were cut back, 1 base at V and 4 bases at J, with 9 bases in the middle. Germline CDR1 MGHDK, CDR2 SYGVNS. The CDR3 sequence is 14 residues long. The CDR3 here is CASSEWGGADTQYF. Here the CDR3 DNA reads TGTGCCAGCAGTGAATGGGGCGGGGCAGATACGCAGTATTTT. The full variable domain, completed using reference TRBV25-1 and TRBJ2-3, is EADIYQTPRYLVIGTGKKITLECSQTMGHDKMYWYQQDPGMELHLIHYSYGVNSTEKGDLSSESTVSRIRTEHFPLTLESARPSHTSQYLCASSEWGGADTQYFGPGTRLTVL.

In this sample, this clonotype turned up a few times. This rearrangement joins TRBV4-1 to TRBJ1-2, with 8 bases aligning to TRBD1. Unmatched junction bases numbered 3, after V lost 2 bases and J lost 1 base. The length of the CDR3 is 15 residues. In germline, CDR1 is MGHRA, CDR2 YSYEKL. The DNA for the CDR3 is TGCGCCAGCAGCCAACTACAGGGGGATAACTATGGCTACACCTTC. It translates to CASSQLQGDNYGYTF.